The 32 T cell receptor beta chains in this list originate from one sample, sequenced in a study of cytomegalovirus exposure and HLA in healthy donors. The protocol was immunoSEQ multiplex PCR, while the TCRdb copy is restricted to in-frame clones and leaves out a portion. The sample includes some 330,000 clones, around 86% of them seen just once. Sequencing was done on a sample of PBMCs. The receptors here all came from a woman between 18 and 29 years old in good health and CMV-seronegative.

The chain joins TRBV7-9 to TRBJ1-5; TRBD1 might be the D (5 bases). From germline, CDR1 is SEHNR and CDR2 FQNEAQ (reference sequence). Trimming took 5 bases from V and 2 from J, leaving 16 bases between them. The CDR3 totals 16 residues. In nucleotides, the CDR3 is TGTGCCAGCAGCGGGGGGAGCGGGCAGGGCAATCAGCCCCAGCATTTT. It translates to CASSGGSGQGNQPQHF.

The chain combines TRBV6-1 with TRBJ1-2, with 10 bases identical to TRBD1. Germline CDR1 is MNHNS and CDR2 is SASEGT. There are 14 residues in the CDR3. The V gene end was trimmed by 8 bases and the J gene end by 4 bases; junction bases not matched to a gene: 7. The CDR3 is CASLLTGGFYGYTF. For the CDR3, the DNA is TGTGCCAGCCTGCTGACAGGGGGCTTCTATGGCTACACCTTC.

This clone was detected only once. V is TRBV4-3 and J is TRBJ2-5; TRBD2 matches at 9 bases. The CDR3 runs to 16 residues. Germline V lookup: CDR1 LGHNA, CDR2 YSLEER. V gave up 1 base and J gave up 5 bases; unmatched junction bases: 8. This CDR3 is CASSQAVAGVGETQYF. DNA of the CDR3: TGCGCCAGCAGCCAAGCGGTAGCGGGAGTGGGGGAGACCCAGTACTTC.

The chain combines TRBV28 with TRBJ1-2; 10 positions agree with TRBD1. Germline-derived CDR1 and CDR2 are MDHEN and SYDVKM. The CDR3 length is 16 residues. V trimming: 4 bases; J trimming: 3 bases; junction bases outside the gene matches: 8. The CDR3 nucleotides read TGTGCCAGCAGTTCCTCCCAGACAGGGGGCTACTATGGCTACACCTTC. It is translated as CASSSSQTGGYYGYTF.

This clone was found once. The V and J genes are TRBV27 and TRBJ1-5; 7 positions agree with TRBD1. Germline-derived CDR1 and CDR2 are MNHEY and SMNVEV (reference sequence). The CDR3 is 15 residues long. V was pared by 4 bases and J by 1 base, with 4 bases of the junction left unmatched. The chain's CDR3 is CASSSGGKSNQPQHF. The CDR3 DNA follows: TGTGCCAGCAGTTCAGGGGGTAAGAGCAATCAGCCCCAGCATTTT.

For the CDR3, the DNA is TGTGCCAGCACCAGGGGGTACGAGCAGTACTTC. Amino acid sequence: CASTRGYEQYF. This chain uses TRBV7-3 with TRBJ2-7; 7 bases agree with TRBD1. With V trimmed by 7 bases and J by 4 bases, 1 base remained unmatched. The CDR3 sequence is 11 residues long. Germline values: CDR1 SGHTA, CDR2 FQGTGA. The whole variable domain, remainder taken from reference TRBV7-3 and TRBJ2-7, is GAGVSQTPSNKVTEKGKYVELRCDPISGHTALYWYRQSLGQGPEFLIYFQGTGAADDSGLPNDRFFAVRPEGSVSTLKIQRTERGDSAVYLCASTRGYEQYFGPGTRLTVT.

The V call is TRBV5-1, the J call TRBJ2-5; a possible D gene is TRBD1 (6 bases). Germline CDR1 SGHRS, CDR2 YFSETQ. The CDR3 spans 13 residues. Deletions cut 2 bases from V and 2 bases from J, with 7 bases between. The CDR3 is CASSLQGQETQYF. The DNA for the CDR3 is TGCGCCAGCAGCTTACAGGGACAAGAGACCCAGTACTTC.

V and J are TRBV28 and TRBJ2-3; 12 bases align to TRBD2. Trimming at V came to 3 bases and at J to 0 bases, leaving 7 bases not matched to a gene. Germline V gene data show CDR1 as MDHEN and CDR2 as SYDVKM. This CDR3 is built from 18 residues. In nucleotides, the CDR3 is TGTGCCAGCAGTTTGGGGACTAGCGGGTCTACTAGCACAGATACGCAGTATTTT. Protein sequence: CASSLGTSGSTSTDTQYF. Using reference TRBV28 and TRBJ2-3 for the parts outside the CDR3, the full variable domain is DVKVTQSSRYLVKRTGEKVFLECVQDMDHENMFWYRQDPGLGLRLIYFSYDVKMKEKGDIPEGYSVSREKKERFSLILESASTNQTSMYLCASSLGTSGSTSTDTQYFGPGTRLTVL.

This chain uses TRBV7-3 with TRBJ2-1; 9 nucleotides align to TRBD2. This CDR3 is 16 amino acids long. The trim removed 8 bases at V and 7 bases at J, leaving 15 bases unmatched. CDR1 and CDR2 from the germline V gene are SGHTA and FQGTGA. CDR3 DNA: TGTGCCAGCGGATCGGGCGGGCCTAGCGGGAAGAATGAGCAGTTCTTC. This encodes CASGSGGPSGKNEQFF.

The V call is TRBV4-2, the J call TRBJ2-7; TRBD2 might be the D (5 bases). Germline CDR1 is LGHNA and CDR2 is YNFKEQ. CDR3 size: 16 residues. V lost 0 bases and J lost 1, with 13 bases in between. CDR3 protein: CASSQDFGVASYEQYF. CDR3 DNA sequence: TGTGCCAGCAGCCAAGACTTCGGGGTAGCTTCCTACGAGCAGTACTTC.

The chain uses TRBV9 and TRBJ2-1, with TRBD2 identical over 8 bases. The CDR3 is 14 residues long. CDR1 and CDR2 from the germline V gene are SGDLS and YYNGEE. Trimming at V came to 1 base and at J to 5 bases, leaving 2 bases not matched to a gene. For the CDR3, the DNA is TGTGCCAGCAGCGTATGGGGACTAGACAATGAGCAGTTCTTC. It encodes CASSVWGLDNEQFF.

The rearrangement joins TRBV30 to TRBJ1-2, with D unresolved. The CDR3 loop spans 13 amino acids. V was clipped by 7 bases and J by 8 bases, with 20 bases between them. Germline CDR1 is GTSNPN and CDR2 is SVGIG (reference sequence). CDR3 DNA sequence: TGTGCCTACTCTTTCGGCCCAGGTTCAGGCTACACCTTC. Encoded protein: CAYSFGPGSGYTF.

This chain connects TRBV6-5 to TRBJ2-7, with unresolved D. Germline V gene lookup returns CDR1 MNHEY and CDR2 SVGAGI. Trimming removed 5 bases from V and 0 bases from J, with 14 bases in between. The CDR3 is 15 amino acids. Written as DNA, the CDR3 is TGTGCCAGCAGTACAAGCGACGGAAGCTCCTACGAGCAGTACTTC. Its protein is CASSTSDGSSYEQYF.

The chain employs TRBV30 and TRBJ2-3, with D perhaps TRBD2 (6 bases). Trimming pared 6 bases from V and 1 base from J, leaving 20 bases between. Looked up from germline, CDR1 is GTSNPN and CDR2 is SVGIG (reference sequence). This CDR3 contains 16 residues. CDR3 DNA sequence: TGTGCCTGTGCCCTGAGAAGCGGGCTACGCACAGATACGCAGTATTTT. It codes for CACALRSGLRTDTQYF.

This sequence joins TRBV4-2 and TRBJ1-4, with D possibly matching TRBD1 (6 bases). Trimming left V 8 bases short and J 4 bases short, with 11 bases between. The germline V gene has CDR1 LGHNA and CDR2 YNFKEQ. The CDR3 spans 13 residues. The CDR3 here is CASGWTVNEKLFF. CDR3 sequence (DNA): TGTGCCAGCGGCTGGACAGTTAATGAAAAACTGTTTTTT.

The CDR3 nucleotides read TGTGCCAGCAGTTTGGGGACTGCAACTAATGAAAAACTGTTTTTT. Its protein product is CASSLGTATNEKLFF. The V gene is TRBV27, the J gene TRBJ1-4, with D perhaps TRBD1 (5 bases). Trimming removed 3 bases from V and 0 bases from J, with 8 bases in between. Per germline, CDR1 MNHEY and CDR2 SMNVEV (reference sequence). CDR3 length equals 15 residues.

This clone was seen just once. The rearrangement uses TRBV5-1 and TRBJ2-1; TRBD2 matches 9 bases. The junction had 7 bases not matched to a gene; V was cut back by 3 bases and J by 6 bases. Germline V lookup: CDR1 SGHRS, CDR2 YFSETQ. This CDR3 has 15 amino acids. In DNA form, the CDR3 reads TGCGCCAGCAGCTCGACTAGCGGCTTAGGCAATGAGCAGTTCTTC. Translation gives CASSSTSGLGNEQFF.

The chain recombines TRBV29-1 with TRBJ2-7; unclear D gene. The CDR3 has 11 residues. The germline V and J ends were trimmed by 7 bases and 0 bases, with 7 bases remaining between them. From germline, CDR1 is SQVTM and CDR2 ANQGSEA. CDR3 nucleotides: TGCAGCGCCCTAACCTCCTACGAGCAGTACTTC. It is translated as CSALTSYEQYF.

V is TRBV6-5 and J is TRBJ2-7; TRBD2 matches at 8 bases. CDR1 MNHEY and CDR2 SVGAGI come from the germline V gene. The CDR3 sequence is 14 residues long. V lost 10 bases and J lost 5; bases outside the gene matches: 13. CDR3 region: CATVARGDNHEQYF. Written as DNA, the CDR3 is TGTGCCACCGTCGCGCGGGGGGACAACCACGAGCAGTACTTC.

CDR3 DNA sequence: TGCGCCAGCAGCCCCGGGACAGAAAACGAGCAGTACTTC. Its translation is CASSPGTENEQYF. This chain uses TRBV4-1 with TRBJ2-7, with 7 bases lining up with TRBD1. The length of the CDR3 is 13 residues. Germline loops: CDR1 MGHRA, CDR2 YSYEKL. J gave up 5 bases and V 4 bases, and 5 bases lay outside the gene matches.

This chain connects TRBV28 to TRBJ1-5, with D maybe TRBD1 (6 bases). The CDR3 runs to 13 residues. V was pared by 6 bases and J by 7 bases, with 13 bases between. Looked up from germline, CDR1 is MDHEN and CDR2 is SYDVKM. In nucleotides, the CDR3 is TGTGCCAGCAGATCAAGGGGGTACCAGCCCCAGCATTTT. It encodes CASRSRGYQPQHF. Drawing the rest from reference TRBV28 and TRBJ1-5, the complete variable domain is DVKVTQSSRYLVKRTGEKVFLECVQDMDHENMFWYRQDPGLGLRLIYFSYDVKMKEKGDIPEGYSVSREKKERFSLILESASTNQTSMYLCASRSRGYQPQHFGDGTRLSIL.

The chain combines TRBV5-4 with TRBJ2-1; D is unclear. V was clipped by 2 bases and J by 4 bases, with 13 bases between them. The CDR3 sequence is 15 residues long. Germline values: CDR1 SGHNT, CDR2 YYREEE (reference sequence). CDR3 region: CASSFVHQDYNEQFF. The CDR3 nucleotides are TGTGCCAGCAGCTTTGTACACCAAGATTACAATGAGCAGTTCTTC.

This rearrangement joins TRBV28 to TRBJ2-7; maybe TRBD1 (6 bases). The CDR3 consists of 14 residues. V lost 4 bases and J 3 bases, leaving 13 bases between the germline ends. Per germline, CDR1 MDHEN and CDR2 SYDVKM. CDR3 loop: CASSSSGTFYEQYF. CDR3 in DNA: TGTGCCAGCAGTTCCTCCGGGACATTCTACGAGCAGTACTTC.

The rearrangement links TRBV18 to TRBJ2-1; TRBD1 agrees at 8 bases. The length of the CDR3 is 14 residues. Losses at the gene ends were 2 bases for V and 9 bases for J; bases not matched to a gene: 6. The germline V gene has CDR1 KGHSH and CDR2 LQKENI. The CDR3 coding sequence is TGTGCCAGCTCACCAGAGACAGGGGTACTTGAGCAGTTCTTC. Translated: CASSPETGVLEQFF.

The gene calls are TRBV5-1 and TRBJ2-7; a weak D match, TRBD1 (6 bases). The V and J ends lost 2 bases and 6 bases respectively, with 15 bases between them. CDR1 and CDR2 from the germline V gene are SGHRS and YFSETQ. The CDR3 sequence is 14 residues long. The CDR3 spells CASSFIGDTSEQYF. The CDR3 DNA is TGCGCCAGCAGCTTTATAGGGGACACGAGCGAGCAGTACTTC.

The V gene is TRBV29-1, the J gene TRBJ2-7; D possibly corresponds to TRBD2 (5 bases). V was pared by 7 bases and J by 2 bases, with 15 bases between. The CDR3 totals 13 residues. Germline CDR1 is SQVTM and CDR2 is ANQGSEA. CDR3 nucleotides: TGCAGCGGTTTACTGGAGGACCCCTACGAGCAGTACTTC. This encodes CSGLLEDPYEQYF.

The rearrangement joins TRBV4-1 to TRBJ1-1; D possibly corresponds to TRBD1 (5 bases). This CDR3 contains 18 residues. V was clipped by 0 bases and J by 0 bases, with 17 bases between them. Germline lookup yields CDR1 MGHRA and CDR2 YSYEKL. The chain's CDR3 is CASSQDLAREGLNTEAFF. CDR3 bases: TGCGCCAGCAGCCAAGATCTGGCGAGGGAGGGGCTGAACACTGAAGCTTTCTTT.

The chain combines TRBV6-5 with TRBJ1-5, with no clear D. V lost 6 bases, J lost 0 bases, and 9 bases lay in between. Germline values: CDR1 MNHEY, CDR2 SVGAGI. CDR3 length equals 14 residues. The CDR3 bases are TGTGCCAGCAGCCCAATAGATAGCAATCAGCCCCAGCATTTT. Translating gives CASSPIDSNQPQHF.

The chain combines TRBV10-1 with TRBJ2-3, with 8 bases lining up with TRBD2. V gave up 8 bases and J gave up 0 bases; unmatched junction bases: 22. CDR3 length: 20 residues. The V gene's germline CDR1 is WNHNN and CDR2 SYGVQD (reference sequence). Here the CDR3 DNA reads TGCGCCAGCCCGTCACCACTAGCGGAGTCGACAAACCCTAGCACAGATACGCAGTATTTT. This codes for CASPSPLAESTNPSTDTQYF.

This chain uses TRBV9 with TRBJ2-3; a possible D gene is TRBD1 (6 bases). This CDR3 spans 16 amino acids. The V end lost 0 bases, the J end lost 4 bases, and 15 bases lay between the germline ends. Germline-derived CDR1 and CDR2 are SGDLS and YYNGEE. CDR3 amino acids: CASSVAAGVGADTQYF. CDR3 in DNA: TGTGCCAGCAGCGTAGCAGCAGGGGTAGGGGCAGATACGCAGTATTTT.

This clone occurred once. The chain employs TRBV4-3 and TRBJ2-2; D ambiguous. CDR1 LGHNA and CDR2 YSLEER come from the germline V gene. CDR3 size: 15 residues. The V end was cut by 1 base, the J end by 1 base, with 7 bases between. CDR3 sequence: CASSQGSGNTGELFF. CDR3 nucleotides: TGCGCCAGCAGCCAAGGCTCCGGGAACACCGGGGAGCTGTTTTTT.

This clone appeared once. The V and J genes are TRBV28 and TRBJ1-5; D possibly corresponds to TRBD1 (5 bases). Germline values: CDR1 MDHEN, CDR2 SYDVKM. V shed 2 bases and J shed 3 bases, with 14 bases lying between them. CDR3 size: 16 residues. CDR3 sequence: CASSLERQKYNQPQHF. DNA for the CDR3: TGTGCCAGCAGTTTAGAAAGACAGAAATACAATCAGCCCCAGCATTTT.